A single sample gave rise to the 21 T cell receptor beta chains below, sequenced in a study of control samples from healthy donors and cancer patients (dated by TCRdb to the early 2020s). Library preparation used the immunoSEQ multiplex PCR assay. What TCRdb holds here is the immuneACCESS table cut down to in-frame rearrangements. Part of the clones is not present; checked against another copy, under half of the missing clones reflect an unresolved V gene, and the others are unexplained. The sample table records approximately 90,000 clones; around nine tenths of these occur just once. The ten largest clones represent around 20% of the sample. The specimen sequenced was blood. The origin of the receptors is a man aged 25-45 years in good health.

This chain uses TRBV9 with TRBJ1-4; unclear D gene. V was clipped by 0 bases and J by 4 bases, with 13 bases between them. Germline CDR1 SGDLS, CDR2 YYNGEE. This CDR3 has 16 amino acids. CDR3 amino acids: CASSVGGGMFNEKLFF. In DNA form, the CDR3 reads TGTGCCAGCAGCGTAGGCGGCGGGATGTTTAATGAAAAACTGTTTTTT.

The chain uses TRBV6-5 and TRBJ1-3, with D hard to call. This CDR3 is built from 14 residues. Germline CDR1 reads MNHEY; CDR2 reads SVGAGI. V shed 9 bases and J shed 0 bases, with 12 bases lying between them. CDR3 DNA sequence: TGTGCCAGTAAAGACGAATACTCTGGAAACACCATATATTTT. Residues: CASKDEYSGNTIYF.

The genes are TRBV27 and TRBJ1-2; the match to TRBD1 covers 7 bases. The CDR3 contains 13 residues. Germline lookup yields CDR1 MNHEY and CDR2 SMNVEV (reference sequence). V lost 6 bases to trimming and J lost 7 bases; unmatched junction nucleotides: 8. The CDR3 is CASSFTGESGYTF. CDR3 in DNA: TGTGCCAGCAGCTTCACAGGGGAGTCTGGCTACACCTTC.

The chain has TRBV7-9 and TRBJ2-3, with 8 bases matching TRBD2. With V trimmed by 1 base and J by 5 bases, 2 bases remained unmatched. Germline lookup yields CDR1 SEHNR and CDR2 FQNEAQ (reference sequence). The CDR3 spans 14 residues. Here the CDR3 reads CASSLGLAGDTQYF. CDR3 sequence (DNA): TGTGCCAGCAGCTTAGGCCTAGCGGGAGATACGCAGTATTTT.

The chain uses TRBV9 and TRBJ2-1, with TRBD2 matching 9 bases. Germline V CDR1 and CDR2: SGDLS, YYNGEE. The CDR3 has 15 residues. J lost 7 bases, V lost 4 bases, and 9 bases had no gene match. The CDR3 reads CASSPSGGGVNEQFF. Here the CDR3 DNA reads TGTGCCAGCAGCCCCTCGGGCGGGGGGGTTAATGAGCAGTTCTTC.

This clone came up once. CDR3 in DNA: TGCAGCGCCGTCTCAACTAATGAAAAACTGTTTTTT. It codes for CSAVSTNEKLFF. The J gene is TRBJ1-4, the V gene TRBV29-1, with D hard to call. Trimming took off 7 bases at V and 0 bases at J, with 6 bases between the two ends. Germline V gives CDR1 SQVTM, CDR2 ANQGSEA. CDR3 length: 12 residues. Full variable domain (missing parts from reference TRBV29-1 and TRBJ1-4): SAVISQKPSRDICQRGTSLTIQCQVDSQVTMMFWYRQQPGQSLTLIATANQGSEATYESGFVIDKFPISRPNLTFSTLTVSNMSPEDSSIYLCSAVSTNEKLFFGSGTQLSVL.

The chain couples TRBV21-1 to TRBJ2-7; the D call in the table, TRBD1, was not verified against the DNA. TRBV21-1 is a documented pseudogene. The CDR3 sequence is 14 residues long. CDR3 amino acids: CASRDSESSYEQYV. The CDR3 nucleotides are TGTGCCAGCCGGGACAGCGAAAGCTCCTACGAGCAGTACGTC.

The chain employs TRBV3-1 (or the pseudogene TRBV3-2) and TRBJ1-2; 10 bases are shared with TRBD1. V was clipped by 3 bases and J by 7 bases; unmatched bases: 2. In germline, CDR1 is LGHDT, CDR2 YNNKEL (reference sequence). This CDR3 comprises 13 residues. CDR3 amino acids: CASSQTGGGGYTF. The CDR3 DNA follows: TGTGCCAGCAGCCAGACAGGGGGCGGTGGCTACACCTTC.

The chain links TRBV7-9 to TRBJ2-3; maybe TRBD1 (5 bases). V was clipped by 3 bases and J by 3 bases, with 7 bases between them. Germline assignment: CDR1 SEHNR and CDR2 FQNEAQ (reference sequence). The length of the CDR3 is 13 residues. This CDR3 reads CASSFRGTDTQYF. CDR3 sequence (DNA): TGTGCCAGCAGCTTTAGGGGAACAGATACGCAGTATTTT.

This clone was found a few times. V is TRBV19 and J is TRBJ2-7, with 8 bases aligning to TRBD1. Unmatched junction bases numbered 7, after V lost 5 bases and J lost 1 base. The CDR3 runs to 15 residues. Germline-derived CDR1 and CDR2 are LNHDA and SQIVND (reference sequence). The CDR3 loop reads CASSLPGQESYEQYF. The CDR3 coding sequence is TGTGCCAGTAGTTTACCGGGACAGGAGTCCTACGAGCAGTACTTC.

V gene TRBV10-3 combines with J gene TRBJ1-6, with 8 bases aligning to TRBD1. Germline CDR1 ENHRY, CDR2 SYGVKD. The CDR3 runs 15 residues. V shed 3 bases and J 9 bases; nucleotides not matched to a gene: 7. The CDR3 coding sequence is TGTGCCATCAGTGACACAGGGGGTAAGATTTCACCCCTCCACTTT. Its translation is CAISDTGGKISPLHF.

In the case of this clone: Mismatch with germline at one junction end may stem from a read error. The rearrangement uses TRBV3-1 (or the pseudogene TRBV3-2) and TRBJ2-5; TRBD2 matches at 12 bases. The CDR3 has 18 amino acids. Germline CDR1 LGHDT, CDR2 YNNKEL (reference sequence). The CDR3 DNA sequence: TGTGCCCGCAGCTCCGTCCTAGCGGGGGGGCCGAGGGGGGAGACCCAGTACTTC. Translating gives CARSSVLAGGPRGETQYF.

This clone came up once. In DNA, the CDR3 is TGTGCCAGCTCACCGGACAGGGGGCGAGGCGAGCAGTACTTC. It codes for CASSPDRGRGEQYF. The genes are TRBV18 and TRBJ2-7; TRBD1 matches at 11 bases. In germline, CDR1 is KGHSH, CDR2 LQKENI. The CDR3 runs 14 residues. V gave up 3 bases and J gave up 6 bases; unmatched junction bases: 4.

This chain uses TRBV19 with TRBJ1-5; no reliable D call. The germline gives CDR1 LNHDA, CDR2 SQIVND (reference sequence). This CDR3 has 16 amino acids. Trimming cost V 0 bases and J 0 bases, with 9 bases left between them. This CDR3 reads CASSIEVFYSNQPQHF. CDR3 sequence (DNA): TGTGCCAGTAGTATAGAGGTGTTCTATAGCAATCAGCCCCAGCATTTT.

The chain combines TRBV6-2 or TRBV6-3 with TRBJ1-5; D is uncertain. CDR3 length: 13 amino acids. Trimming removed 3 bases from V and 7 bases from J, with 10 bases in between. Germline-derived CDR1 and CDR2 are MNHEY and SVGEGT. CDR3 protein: CASSYNYGQPQHF. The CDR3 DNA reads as TGTGCCAGCAGTTATAATTACGGACAGCCCCAGCATTTT.

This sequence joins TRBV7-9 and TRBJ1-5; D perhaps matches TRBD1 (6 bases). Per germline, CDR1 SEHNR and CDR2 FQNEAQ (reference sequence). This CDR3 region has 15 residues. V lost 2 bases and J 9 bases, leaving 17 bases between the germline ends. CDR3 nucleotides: TGTGCCAGCAGCTTAACAGGGCCCGGAGTTTCGCCCCAGCATTTT. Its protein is CASSLTGPGVSPQHF.

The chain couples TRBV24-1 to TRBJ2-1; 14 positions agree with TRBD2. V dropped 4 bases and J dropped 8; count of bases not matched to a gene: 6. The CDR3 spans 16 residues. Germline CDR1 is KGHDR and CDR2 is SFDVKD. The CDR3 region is CATSDPGTSGGDEQFF. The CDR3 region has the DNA TGTGCCACCAGTGACCCCGGGACTAGCGGGGGAGATGAGCAGTTCTTC.

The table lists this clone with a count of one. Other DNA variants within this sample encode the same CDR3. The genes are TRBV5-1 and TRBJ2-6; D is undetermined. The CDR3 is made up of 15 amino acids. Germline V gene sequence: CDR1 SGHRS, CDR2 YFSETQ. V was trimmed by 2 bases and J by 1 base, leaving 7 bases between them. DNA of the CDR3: TGCGCCAGCAGCTTAGGTGGGTCTGGGGCCAACGTCCTGACTTTC. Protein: CASSLGGSGANVLTF.

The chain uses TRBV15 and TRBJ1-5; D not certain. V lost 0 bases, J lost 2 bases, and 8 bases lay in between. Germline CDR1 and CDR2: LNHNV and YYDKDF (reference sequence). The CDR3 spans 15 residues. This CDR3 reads CATSRDDGGNQPQHF. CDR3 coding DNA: TGTGCCACCAGCAGAGATGATGGAGGCAATCAGCCCCAGCATTTT. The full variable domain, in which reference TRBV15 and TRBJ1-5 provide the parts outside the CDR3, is DAMVIQNPRYQVTQFGKPVTLSCSQTLNHNVMYWYQQKSSQAPKLLFHYYDKDFNNEADTPDNFQSRRPNTSFCFLDIRSPGLGDTAMYLCATSRDDGGNQPQHFGDGTRLSIL.

CDR3 residues: CASSLPDELGWGVNTEAFF. The CDR3 nucleotides are TGTGCCAGCAGTTTACCCGACGAGTTAGGGTGGGGGGTGAACACTGAAGCTTTCTTT. The gene calls are TRBV27 and TRBJ1-1; TRBD1 is a possible D gene (5 bases). V was clipped by 2 bases and J by 0 bases, with 22 bases between them. CDR1 is MNHEY, CDR2 SMNVEV, per germline (reference sequence). The CDR3 sequence is 19 residues long.

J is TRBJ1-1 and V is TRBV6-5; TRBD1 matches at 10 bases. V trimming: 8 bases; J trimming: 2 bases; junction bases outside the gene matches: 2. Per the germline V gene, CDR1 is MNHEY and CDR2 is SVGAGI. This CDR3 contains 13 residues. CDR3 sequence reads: CASGQGVNTEAFF. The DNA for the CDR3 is TGTGCCAGCGGACAGGGGGTAAACACTGAAGCTTTCTTT.